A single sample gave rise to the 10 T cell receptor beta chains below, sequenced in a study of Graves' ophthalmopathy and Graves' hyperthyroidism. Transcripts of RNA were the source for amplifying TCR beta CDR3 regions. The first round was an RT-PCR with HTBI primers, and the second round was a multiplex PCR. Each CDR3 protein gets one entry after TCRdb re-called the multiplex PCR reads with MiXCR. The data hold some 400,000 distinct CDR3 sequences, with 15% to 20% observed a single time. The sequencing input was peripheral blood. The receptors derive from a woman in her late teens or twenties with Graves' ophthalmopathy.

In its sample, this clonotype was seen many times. CDR3 in amino acids: CASRMATGAYEQYF. The CDR3 DNA sequence: TGTGCCAGCAGGATGGCTACAGGGGCCTACGAGCAGTACTTC. This chain links TRBV5-5 with TRBJ2-7; 7 bases map to TRBD1. The ends lost 5 bases at V and 2 bases at J; junction bases unmatched: 7. Germline lookup yields CDR1 SGHKS and CDR2 YYEKEE (reference sequence). This CDR3 contains 14 residues.

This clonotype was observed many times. The CDR3 spells CASRLEVYSYEQYF. Here the CDR3 DNA reads TGTGCCAGCCGCCTCGAGGTGTACTCCTACGAGCAGTACTTC. The rearrangement uses TRBV6-5 and TRBJ2-7; D not resolved. Germline V gives CDR1 MNHEY, CDR2 SVGAGI. CDR3 length: 14 amino acids. V gave up 8 bases and J gave up 0 bases, with 14 bases separating them.

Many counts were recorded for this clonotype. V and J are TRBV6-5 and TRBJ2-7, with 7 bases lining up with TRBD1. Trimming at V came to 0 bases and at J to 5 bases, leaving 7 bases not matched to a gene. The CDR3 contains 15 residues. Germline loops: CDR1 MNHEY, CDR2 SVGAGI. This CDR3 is CASSYSRAGGNEQYF. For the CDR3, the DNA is TGTGCCAGCAGTTACTCCAGGGCAGGGGGTAACGAGCAGTACTTC.

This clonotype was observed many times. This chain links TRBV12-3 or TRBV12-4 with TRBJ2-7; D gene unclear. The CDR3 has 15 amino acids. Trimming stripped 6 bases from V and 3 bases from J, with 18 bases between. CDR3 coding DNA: TGTGCCAGCAGCCAATCGACCCTAGGGCTCTACGAGCAGTACTTC. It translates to CASSQSTLGLYEQYF.

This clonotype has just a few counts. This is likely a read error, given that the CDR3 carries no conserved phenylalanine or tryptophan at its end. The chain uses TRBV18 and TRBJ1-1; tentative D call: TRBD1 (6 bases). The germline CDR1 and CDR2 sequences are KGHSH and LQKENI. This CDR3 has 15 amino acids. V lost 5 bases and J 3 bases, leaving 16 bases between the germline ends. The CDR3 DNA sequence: TGTGCCAGCTCATCTAACCAGGGGTCGGACACTGAAGCTTTCTCT. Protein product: CASSSNQGSDTEAFS.

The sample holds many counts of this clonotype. CDR3 sequence: CSARTGRNEQYF. The CDR3 DNA is TGCAGTGCCCGCACGGGGAGAAACGAGCAGTACTTC. The rearrangement links TRBV20-1 to TRBJ2-7; weak D call: TRBD2 (5 bases). The CDR3 loop spans 12 amino acids. V lost 6 bases and J 5 bases, leaving 14 bases between the germline ends. Germline loops: CDR1 DFQATT, CDR2 SNEGSKA (reference sequence).

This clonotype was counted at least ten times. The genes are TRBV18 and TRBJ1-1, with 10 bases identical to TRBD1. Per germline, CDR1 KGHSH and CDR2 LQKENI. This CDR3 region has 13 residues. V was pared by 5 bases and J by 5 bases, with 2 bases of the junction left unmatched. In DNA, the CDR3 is TGTGCCAGCTCAGGACAGGGGGTAACTGAAGCTTTCTTT. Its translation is CASSGQGVTEAFF. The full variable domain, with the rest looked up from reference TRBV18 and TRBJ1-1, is NAGVMQNPRHLVRRRGQEARLRCSPMKGHSHVYWYRQLPEEGLKFMVYLQKENIIDESGMPKERFSAEFPKEGPSILRIQQVVRGDSAAYFCASSGQGVTEAFFGQGTRLTVV.

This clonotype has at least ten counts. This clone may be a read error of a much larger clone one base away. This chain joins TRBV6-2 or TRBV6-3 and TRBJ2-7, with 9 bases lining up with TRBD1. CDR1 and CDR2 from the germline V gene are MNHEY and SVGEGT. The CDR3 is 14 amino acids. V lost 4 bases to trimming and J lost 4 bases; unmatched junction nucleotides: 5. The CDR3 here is CASSSNRGLYEQYF. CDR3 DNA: TGTGCCAGCAGTTCGAACAGGGGGCTTTACGAGCAGTACTTC.

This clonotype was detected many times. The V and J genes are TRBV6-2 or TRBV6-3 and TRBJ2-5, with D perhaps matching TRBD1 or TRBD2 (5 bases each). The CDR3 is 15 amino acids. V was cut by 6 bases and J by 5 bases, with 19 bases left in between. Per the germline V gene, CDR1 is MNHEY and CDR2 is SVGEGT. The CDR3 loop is CASSFGTDWGETQYF. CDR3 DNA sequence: TGTGCCAGCAGCTTTGGGACGGACTGGGGGGAGACCCAGTACTTC.

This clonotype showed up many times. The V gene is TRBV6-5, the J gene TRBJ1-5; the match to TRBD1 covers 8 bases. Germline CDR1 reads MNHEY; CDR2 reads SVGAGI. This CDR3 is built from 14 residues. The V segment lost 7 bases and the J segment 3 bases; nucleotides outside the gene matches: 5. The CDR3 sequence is CASKPQGDNQPQHF. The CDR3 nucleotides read TGTGCCAGCAAGCCACAGGGGGACAATCAGCCCCAGCATTTT.